The source of this T cell receptor beta chain is a study of blood T cell repertoires in COVID-19. On the study more broadly: In each case, the material was cDNA or gDNA derived from T cells, B-cell-depleted T cells, or PBMCs.

Sequencing was performed with immunoSEQ multiplex PCR; in TCRdb, only in-frame clones are kept and a portion is missing. Seen here are approximately 15,000 clones, approximately 91% observed once, and the top ten hold over 2%. The source material was peripheral blood. This receptor was taken from a woman aged 70 to 79 in a cohort sampled during active or convalescent COVID-19.

The CDR3 coding sequence is TGTGCCAGCAGCTTCAGCGGGGGGGGACGACGGAACACCGGGGAGCTGTTTTTT. Its translation: CASSFSGGGRRNTGELFF. The chain combines TRBV11-2 with TRBJ2-2, with 10 positions matching TRBD2. Trimming at V came to 3 bases and at J to 1 base, leaving 8 bases not matched to a gene. The germline V gene has CDR1 SGHAT and CDR2 FQNNGV. The CDR3 has 18 residues.